The source of this T cell receptor (beta chain) is a study of T cell responses to AZD1222 COVID-19 vaccine. On the study more broadly: Samples with a second dose at about 4 or about 12 weeks were pooled together. Study-wide results and caveats: Spike was spanned by vaccine-associated CD4 TCRs, which were dominant at 160-218 and 743-854. Unmutated variant regions are reportedly targeted by nearly half of spike-specific TCRs.

The germline gives CDR1 SGHRS, CDR2 YFSETQ. This CDR3 has 14 amino acids. The V gene lost 0 bases and the J gene lost 5 bases, with 9 bases spanning the gap. Comments on this clone: Its cognate antigen is unknown.

Repertoires were generated with immunoSEQ multiplex PCR, while TCRdb's copy carries only in-frame clones and drops some. The sample holds 150,000 or so clones, approximately 90% seen once. Sequencing was performed on peripheral blood, taken on day 0 of AZD1222 vaccination. The chain uses TRBV5-1 and TRBJ1-5, with D maybe TRBD1 (5 bases). This TCR was sampled from an adult in good health. The CDR3 DNA reads TGCGCCAGCAGCTTGGAGGCGGGACATCAGCCCCAGCATTTT. Translated: CASSLEAGHQPQHF. The variable domain in full, with the rest retrieved from reference TRBV5-1 and TRBJ1-5, is KAGVTQTPRYLIKTRGQQVTLSCSPISGHRSVSWYQQTPGQGLQFLFEYFSETQRNKGNFPGRFSGRQFSNSRSEMNVSTLELGDSALYLCASSLEAGHQPQHFGDGTRLSIL.